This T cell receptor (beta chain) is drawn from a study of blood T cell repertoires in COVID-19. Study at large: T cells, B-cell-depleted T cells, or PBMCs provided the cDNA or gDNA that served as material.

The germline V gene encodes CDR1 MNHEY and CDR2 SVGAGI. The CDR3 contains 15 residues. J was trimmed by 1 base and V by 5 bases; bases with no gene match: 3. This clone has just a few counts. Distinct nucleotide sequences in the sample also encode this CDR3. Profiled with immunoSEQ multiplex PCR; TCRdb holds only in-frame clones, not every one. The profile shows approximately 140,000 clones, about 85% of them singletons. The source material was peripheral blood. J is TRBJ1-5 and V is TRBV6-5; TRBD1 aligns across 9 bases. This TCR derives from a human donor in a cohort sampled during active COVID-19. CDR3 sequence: CASSPDRGSNQPQHF. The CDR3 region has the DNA TGTGCCAGCAGTCCGGACAGGGGCAGCAATCAGCCCCAGCATTTT.